The clone carrying this T cell receptor (beta chain) was detected many times. The source of the sample is a study of T cells in Graves' hyperthyroidism and ophthalmopathy. V lost 4 bases and J lost 8; bases outside the gene matches: 8. The CDR3 is 13 amino acids. Per the germline V gene, CDR1 is DFQATT and CDR2 is SNEGSKA (reference sequence). Amplified TCR beta CDR3 regions derived from RNA transcripts. The HTBI primer set was used in a first-round RT-PCR of the TCR CDR3. TCRdb processed the multiplex PCR reads anew with MiXCR; each CDR3 protein has one entry. Found here are approximately 200,000 distinct CDR3 sequences, 15% to 20% of them singletons; the top ten hold around 47%.

The J gene is TRBJ2-1, the V gene TRBV20-1; 7 positions match TRBD1. This clonotype was sampled from a man aged 40-49 years with Graves' hyperthyroidism. The sample taken for sequencing was blood. CDR3 sequence: CSAIGTAAYEQFF. The CDR3 DNA reads as TGCAGTGCTATTGGGACAGCAGCGTATGAGCAGTTCTTC.